This TCR beta chain came from a study of cytotoxic CD8 clonotypes in ibrutinib-treated CLL. Study-level background: The patient breakdown showed ten to eleven relapsed/refractory and around 16 treatment-naive cases, with some 17 IGHV unmutated.

Sequencing was performed with immunoSEQ multiplex PCR; in TCRdb, only in-frame clones are kept and a portion is missing. The table lists 35,000 to 45,000 clones, roughly 45% of them singletons. The CDR3 runs to 15 residues. Trimming removed 0 bases from V and 2 bases from J, with 10 bases in between. The V gene's germline CDR1 is ENHRY and CDR2 SYGVKD. The V call is TRBV10-3, the J call TRBJ1-2, with D hard to call. The TCR sequence derives from a human donor with chronic lymphocytic leukemia. Sequenced here: PBMCs, sampled before ibrutinib treatment. CDR3 residues: CAISESVLRNYGYTF. DNA of the CDR3: TGTGCCATCAGTGAGTCAGTCCTGAGAAACTATGGCTACACCTTC.